A single sample is the source of the 3 T cell receptor beta chains below, sequenced in a study of radiotherapy plus CTLA-4 blockade in lung cancer. Generated by immunoSEQ multiplex PCR, the TCRdb table keeps only in-frame clones and is missing some. The repertoire consists of about 48,000 clones, with 86% occurring once and the leading ten covering around a sixth. The sequenced sample was peripheral blood, obtained from a patient treated with radiotherapy plus ipilimumab. The receptors were gathered from a human donor with non-small cell lung cancer that progressed on radiotherapy plus ipilimumab. Some clones in this sample may be carry-over from other donors' samples.

The chain joins TRBV6-1 to TRBJ1-2; tentatively, D is TRBD1 (5 bases). Germline assignment: CDR1 MNHNS and CDR2 SASEGT. This CDR3 region has 15 residues. With 4 bases removed from V and 2 bases from J, the gap between germline ends came to 14 bases. CDR3 coding DNA: TGTGCCAGCAGTGTCTCAACAGGACAAAACTATGGCTACACCTTC. Its translation is CASSVSTGQNYGYTF.

This clone is medium-sized (0.01 to 0.1%). The chain carries TRBV10-3 and TRBJ2-7; 10 bases map to TRBD1. V lost 0 bases, J lost 6 bases, and 5 bases stayed unmatched. The CDR3 runs 15 residues. Germline V gene data show CDR1 as ENHRY and CDR2 as SYGVKD. The CDR3 nucleotides read TGTGCCATCAGTGAGTCGCGGACAGGGGGTGCCGAGCAGTACTTC. Amino acid sequence: CAISESRTGGAEQYF.

Only a few counts were recorded for this clone. The sample holds other DNA sequences that translate to the same CDR3. The chain combines TRBV9 with TRBJ2-3, with D possibly matching TRBD2 (5 bases). V dropped 0 bases and J dropped 3 bases, with 11 bases sitting between them. CDR1 and CDR2 from the germline V gene are SGDLS and YYNGEE. The CDR3 runs 15 residues. CDR3 protein: CASSVEQGRTDTQYF. The CDR3 DNA is TGTGCCAGCAGCGTAGAACAAGGGAGAACAGATACGCAGTATTTT. Full variable domain (outside the CDR3, taken from reference TRBV9 and TRBJ2-3): DSGVTQTPKHLITATGQRVTLRCSPRSGDLSVYWYQQSLDQGLQFLIQYYNGEERAKGNILERFSAQQFPDLHSELNLSSLELGDSALYFCASSVEQGRTDTQYFGPGTRLTVL.